The source of this T cell receptor beta chain is a study of molecular identifiers for immune sequencing clone quantification. Input for naive CD8 libraries was roughly 17,000 to 1,000,000 sorted cells; the RNA fraction used was 10%, 30% or 50%. TCRdb used MiXCR to reprocess the PCR reads, holding one entry per CDR3 protein. In the table there are more than 450,000 distinct CDR3 sequences, around 23% of which are singletons. There are many counts of this clonotype. Sequencing was performed on naive CD8+ T cells from blood, with Jurkat cell RNA spiked in. Subset reported: FACS-sorted CD8+CD4-CCR7+CD45RA+ naive T cells. This TCR came from a human donor in good health. Some libraries in this study had Jurkat cell RNA spiked in.

The CDR3 region has the DNA TGTGCCAGCAGTCAGGCGACAGGGGGCCCAATGCCCGGGGAGCTGTTTTTT. Encoded protein: CASSQATGGPMPGELFF. The V and J genes are TRBV28 and TRBJ2-2, with TRBD1 matching over 10 bases. V gave up 5 bases and J gave up 6 bases; unmatched junction bases: 12. The CDR3 is 17 amino acids. Germline CDR1 is MDHEN and CDR2 is SYDVKM. Complete variable domain (other parts from reference TRBV28 and TRBJ2-2): DVKVTQSSRYLVKRTGEKVFLECVQDMDHENMFWYRQDPGLGLRLIYFSYDVKMKEKGDIPEGYSVSREKKERFSLILESASTNQTSMYLCASSQATGGPMPGELFFGEGSRLTVL.